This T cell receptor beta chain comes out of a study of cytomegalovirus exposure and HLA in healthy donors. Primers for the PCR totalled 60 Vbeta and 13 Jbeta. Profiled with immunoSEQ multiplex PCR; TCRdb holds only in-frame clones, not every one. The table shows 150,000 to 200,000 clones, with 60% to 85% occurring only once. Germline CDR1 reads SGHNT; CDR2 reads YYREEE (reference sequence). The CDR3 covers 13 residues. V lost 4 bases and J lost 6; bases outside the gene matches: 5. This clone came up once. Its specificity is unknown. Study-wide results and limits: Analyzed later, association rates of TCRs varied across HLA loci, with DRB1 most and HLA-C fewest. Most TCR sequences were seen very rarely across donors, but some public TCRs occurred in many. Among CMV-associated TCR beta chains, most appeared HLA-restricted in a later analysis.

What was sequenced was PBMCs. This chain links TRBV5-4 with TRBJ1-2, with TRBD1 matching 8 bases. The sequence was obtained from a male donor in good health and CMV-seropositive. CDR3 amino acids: CASSRTGMNGYTF. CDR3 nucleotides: TGTGCCAGCAGCCGGACAGGGATGAATGGCTACACCTTC. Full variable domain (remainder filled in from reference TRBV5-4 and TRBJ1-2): ETGVTQSPTHLIKTRGQQVTLRCSSQSGHNTVSWYQQALGQGPQFIFQYYREEENGRGNFPPRFSGLQFPNYSSELNVNALELDDSALYLCASSRTGMNGYTFGSGTRLTVV.